This T cell receptor (beta chain) was obtained from a study of blood T cell repertoires in COVID-19. From germline, CDR1 is MNHEY and CDR2 SVGAGI. Deletions cut 3 bases from V and 6 bases from J, with 9 bases between. The CDR3 is made up of 13 amino acids. The protocol was immunoSEQ multiplex PCR, while the TCRdb copy is restricted to in-frame clones and leaves out a portion. The repertoire holds about 200,000 clones, with around 85% as singletons. The sequencing sample was made of peripheral blood. This chain joins TRBV6-5 and TRBJ1-5; TRBD1 might be the D (5 bases). The TCR sequence derives from a person aged 70 to 79 with COVID-19, enrolled during active disease. CDR3 protein: CASSYTGVQPQHF. The CDR3 DNA sequence: TGTGCCAGCAGTTATACGGGGGTTCAGCCCCAGCATTTT.